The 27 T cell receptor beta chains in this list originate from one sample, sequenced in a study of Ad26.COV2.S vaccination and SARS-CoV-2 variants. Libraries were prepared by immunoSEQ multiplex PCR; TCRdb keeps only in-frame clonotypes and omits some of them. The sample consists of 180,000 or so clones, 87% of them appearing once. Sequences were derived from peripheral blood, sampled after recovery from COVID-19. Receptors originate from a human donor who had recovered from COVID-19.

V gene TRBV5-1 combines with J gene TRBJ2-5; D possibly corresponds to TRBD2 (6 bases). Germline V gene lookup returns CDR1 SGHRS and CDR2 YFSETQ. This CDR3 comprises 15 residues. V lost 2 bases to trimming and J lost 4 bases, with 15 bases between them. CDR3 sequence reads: CASSFPGTLAETQYF. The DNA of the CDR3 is TGCGCCAGCAGCTTCCCCGGGACTTTAGCAGAGACCCAGTACTTC.

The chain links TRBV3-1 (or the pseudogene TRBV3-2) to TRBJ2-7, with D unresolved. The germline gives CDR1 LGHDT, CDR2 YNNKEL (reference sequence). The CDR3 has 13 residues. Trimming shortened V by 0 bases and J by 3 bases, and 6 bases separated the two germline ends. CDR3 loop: CASSQDGLYEQYF. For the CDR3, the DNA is TGTGCCAGCAGCCAAGACGGGCTCTACGAGCAGTACTTC.

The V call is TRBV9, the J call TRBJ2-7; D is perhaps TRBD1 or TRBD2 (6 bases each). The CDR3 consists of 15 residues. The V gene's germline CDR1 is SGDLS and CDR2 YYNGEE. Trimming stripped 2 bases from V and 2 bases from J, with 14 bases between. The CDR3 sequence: CASSVGGLDTYEQYF. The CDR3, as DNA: TGTGCCAGCAGCGTTGGGGGGCTGGACACCTACGAGCAGTACTTC.

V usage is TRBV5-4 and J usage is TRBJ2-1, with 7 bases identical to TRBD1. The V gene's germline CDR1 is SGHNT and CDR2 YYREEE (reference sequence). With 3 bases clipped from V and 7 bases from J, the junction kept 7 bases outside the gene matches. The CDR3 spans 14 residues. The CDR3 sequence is CASSSSTGVNEQFF. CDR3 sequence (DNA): TGTGCCAGCAGCTCCTCTACAGGGGTAAATGAGCAGTTCTTC.

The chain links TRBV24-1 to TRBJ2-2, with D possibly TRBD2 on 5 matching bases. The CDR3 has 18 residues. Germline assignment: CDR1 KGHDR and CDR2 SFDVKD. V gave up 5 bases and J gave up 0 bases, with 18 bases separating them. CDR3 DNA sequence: TGTGCCACCAGTGCCCTCGAGGGATACAGCCCGAACACCGGGGAGCTGTTTTTT. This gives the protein CATSALEGYSPNTGELFF.

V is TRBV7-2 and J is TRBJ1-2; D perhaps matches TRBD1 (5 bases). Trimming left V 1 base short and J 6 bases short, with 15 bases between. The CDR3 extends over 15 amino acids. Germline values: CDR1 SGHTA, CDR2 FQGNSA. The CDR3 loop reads CASSLGVGTVDGYTF. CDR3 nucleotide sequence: TGTGCCAGCAGCTTAGGAGTAGGGACTGTCGATGGCTACACCTTC.

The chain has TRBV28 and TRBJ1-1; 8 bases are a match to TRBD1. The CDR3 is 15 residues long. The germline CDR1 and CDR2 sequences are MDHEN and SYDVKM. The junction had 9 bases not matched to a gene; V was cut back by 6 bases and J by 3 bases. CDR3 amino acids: CASRSGGAGDTEAFF. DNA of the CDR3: TGTGCCAGCAGGTCAGGGGGCGCGGGAGACACTGAAGCTTTCTTT.

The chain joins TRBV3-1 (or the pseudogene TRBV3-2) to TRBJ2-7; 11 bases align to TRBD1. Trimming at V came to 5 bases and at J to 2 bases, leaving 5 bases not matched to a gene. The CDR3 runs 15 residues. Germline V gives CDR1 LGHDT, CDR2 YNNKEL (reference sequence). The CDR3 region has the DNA TGTGCCAGCAGCGGACCGGGACAGGGGGCCTACGAGCAGTACTTC. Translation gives CASSGPGQGAYEQYF.

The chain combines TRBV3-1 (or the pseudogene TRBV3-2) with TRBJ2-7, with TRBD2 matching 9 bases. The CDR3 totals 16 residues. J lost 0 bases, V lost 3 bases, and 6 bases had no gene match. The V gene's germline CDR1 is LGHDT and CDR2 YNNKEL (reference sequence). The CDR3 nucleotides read TGTGCCAGCAGCCATTTGCGGGAGGGGAGCTCCTACGAGCAGTACTTC. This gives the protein CASSHLREGSSYEQYF.

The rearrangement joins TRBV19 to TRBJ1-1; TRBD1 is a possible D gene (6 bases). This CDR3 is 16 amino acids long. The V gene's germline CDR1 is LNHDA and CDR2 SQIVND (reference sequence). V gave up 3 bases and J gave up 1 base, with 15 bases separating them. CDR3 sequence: CASSMRGHRWNTEAFF. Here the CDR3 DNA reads TGTGCCAGTAGTATGAGGGGACACCGGTGGAACACTGAAGCTTTCTTT.

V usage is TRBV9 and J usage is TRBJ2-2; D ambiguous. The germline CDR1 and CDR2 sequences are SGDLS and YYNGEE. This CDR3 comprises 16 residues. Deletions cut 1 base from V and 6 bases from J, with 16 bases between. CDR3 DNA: TGTGCCAGCAGCGTAACCTATAGGGCAGCCGCCGGGGAGCTGTTTTTT. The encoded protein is CASSVTYRAAAGELFF.

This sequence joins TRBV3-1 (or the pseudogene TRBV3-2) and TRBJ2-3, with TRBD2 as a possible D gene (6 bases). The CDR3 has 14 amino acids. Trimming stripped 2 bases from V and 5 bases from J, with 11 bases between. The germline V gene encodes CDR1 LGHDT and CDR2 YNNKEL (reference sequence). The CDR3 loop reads CASSQPGTGDTQYF. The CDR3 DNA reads TGTGCCAGCAGCCAACCTGGGACTGGAGATACGCAGTATTTT.

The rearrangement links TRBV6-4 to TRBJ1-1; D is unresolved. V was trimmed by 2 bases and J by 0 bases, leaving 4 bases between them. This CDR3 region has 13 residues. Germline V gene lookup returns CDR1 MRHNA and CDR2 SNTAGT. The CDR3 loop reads CASSDGLNTEAFF. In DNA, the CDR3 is TGTGCCAGCAGTGACGGGTTGAACACTGAAGCTTTCTTT.

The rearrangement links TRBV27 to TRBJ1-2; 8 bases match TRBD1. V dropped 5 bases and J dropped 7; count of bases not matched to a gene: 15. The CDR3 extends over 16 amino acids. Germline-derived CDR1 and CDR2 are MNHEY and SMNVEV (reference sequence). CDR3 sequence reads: CASSPVTGAGTIGYTF. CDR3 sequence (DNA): TGTGCCAGCAGTCCGGTGACAGGGGCCGGGACTATTGGCTACACCTTC.

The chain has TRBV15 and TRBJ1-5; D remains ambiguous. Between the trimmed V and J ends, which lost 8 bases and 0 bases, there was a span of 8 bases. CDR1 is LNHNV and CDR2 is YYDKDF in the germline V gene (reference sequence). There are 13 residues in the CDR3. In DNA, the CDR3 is TGTGCCACCGGAAGTAATAGCAATCAGCCCCAGCATTTT. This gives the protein CATGSNSNQPQHF.

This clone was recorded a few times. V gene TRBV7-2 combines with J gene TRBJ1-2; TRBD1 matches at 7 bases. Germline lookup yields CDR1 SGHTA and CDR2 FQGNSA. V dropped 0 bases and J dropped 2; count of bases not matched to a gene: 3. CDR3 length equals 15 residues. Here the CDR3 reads CASSLADRPNYGYTF. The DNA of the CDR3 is TGTGCCAGCAGCTTAGCGGACAGGCCAAACTATGGCTACACCTTC.

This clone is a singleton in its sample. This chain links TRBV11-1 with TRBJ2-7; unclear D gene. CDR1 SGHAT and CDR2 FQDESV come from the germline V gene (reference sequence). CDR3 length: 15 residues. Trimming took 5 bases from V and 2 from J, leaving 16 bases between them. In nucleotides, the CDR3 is TGTGCCAGCAGCCCAGGAAGCTTCAATACCTACGAGCAGTACTTC. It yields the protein CASSPGSFNTYEQYF.

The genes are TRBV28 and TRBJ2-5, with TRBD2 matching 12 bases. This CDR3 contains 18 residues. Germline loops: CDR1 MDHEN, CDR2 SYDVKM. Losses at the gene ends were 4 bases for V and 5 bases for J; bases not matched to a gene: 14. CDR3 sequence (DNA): TGTGCCAGCAGTTCACAGACTAGCGGGGGACTTATACGTGAGACCCAGTACTTC. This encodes CASSSQTSGGLIRETQYF.

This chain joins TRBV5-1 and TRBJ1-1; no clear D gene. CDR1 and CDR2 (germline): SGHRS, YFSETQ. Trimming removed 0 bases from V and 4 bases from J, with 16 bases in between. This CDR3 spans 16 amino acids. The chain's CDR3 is CASSLGGWGIGTEAFF. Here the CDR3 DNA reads TGCGCCAGCAGCTTGGGCGGATGGGGTATTGGCACTGAAGCTTTCTTT.

CDR3 sequence reads: CASSQDGGYSGYTF. The CDR3 nucleotides read TGTGCCAGCAGCCAAGATGGGGGTTATAGTGGCTACACCTTC. The chain recombines TRBV3-1 (or the pseudogene TRBV3-2) with TRBJ1-2; possible D gene TRBD1, 5 bases. V was pared by 0 bases and J by 7 bases, with 12 bases between. In germline, CDR1 is LGHDT, CDR2 YNNKEL (reference sequence). This CDR3 comprises 14 residues.

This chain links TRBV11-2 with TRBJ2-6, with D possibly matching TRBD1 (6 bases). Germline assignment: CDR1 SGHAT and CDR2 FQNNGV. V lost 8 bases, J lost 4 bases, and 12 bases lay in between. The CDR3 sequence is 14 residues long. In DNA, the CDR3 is TGTGCCAGCGCCGGGACACGAGGGGCCAACGTCCTGACTTTC. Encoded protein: CASAGTRGANVLTF.

The CDR3 DNA is TGTGCCAGCAGCGTGGGCCAGGAGTCCAGAGGCGGGGAGCTGTTTTTT. As protein: CASSVGQESRGGELFF. This chain joins TRBV9 and TRBJ2-2; no clear D. This CDR3 contains 16 residues. CDR1 and CDR2 (germline): SGDLS, YYNGEE. V was clipped by 2 bases and J by 7 bases, with 18 bases between them. The full variable domain, its missing parts supplied by reference TRBV9 and TRBJ2-2, is DSGVTQTPKHLITATGQRVTLRCSPRSGDLSVYWYQQSLDQGLQFLIQYYNGEERAKGNILERFSAQQFPDLHSELNLSSLELGDSALYFCASSVGQESRGGELFFGEGSRLTVL.

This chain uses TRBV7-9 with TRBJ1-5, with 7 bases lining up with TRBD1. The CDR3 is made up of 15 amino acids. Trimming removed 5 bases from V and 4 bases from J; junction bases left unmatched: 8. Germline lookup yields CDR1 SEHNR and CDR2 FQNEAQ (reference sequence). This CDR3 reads CASSKEGARNQPQHF. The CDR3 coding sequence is TGTGCCAGCAGCAAAGAGGGGGCCAGGAATCAGCCCCAGCATTTT.

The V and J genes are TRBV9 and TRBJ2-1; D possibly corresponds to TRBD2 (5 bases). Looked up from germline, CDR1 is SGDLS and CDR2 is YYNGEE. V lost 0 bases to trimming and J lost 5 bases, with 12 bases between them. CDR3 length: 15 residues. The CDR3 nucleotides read TGTGCCAGCAGCGTAGGGTCCGTGGGAGACAATGAGCAGTTCTTC. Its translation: CASSVGSVGDNEQFF.

CDR3 DNA: TGTGCCAGTGACAGTTCCTCCTATAATTCACCCCTCCACTTT. It yields the protein CASDSSSYNSPLHF. The V call is TRBV3-1 (or the pseudogene TRBV3-2), the J call TRBJ1-6; a weak D match, TRBD1 (5 bases). The CDR3 sequence is 14 residues long. With 9 bases removed from V and 0 bases from J, the gap between germline ends came to 9 bases. Germline lookup yields CDR1 LGHDT and CDR2 YNNKEL (reference sequence).

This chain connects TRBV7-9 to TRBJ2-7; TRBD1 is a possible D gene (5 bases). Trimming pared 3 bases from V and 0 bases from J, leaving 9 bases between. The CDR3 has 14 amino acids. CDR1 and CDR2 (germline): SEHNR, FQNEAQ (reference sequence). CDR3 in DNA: TGTGCCAGCAGCTTCAGGGCAAGCTCCTACGAGCAGTACTTC. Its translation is CASSFRASSYEQYF. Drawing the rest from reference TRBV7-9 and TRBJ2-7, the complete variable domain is DTGVSQNPRHKITKRGQNVTFRCDPISEHNRLYWYRQTLGQGPEFLTYFQNEAQLEKSRLLSDRFSAERPKGSFSTLEIQRTEQGDSAMYLCASSFRASSYEQYFGPGTRLTVT.

This CDR3 reads CASSLQGQGGNEQFF. For the CDR3, the DNA is TGTGCCAGCAGCCTCCAGGGACAGGGGGGGAATGAGCAGTTCTTC. The chain is built from TRBV5-6 and TRBJ2-1, with 11 positions matching TRBD1. V was pared by 4 bases and J by 7 bases, with 7 bases of the junction left unmatched. Germline CDR1 is SGHDT and CDR2 is YYEEEE. The CDR3 has 15 amino acids.